This TCR beta chain was profiled in a study of T cell responses to AZD1222 COVID-19 vaccine. Concerning this clone itself: Its antigen is unidentified. An end of the junction does not agree with germline; a read error may underlie this.

Some second doses came at about 4 weeks and others at about 12 weeks; these were pooled. Points from the study as a whole: Researchers took repertoire samples only after the peak T cell response had come. Compared with day 0, the breadth and depth of the Spike-specific TCR repertoire rose significantly after two doses of AZD1222. A reported finding is that nearly half of spike-specific TCRs target unmutated variant regions.

This CDR3 comprises 12 residues. The germline V gene encodes CDR1 SGHDT and CDR2 YYEEEE. TCRdb keeps only in-frame clones here, not all; method: immunoSEQ multiplex PCR. The sample holds about 180,000 clones, around 88% seen once. The V call is TRBV5-6, the J call TRBJ1-2; the D gene is possibly TRBD1 (6 bases). This material consisted of peripheral blood, taken 28 days after the second AZD1222 dose. This TCR derives from an adult who received the AZD1222 COVID-19 vaccine. The chain's CDR3 is CASSLPVGGLAF. The CDR3 region has the DNA TGTGCCAGCAGCCTGCCTGTAGGGGGGTTGGCCTTC.